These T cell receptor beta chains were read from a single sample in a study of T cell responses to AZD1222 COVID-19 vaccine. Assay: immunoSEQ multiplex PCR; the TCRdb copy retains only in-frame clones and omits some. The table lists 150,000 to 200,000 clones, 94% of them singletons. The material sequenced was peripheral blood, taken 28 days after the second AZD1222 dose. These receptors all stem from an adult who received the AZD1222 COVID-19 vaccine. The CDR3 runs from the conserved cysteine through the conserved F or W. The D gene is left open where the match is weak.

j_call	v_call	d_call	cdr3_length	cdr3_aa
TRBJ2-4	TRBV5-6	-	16	CASSLGAGLAKNIQYF
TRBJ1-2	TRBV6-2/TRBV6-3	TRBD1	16	CASSPIPVTGIYGYTF
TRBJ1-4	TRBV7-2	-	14	CASSPTRVDEKLFF
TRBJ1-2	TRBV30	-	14	CAWTAGGANYGYTF
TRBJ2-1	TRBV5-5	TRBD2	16	CASSPGGTSGYNEQFF
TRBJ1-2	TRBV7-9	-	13	CASSLGTDYGYTF
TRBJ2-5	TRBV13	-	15	CASSSLGSGQETQYF
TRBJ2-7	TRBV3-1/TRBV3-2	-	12	CASSRGQYEQYF
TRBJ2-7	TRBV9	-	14	CASSRGQGLYEQYF
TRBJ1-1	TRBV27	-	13	CASRLQGSAEAFF
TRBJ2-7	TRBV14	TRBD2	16	CASSLRTSGRAYEQYF
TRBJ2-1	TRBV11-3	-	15	CASSPTRAAYNEQFF
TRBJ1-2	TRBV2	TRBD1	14	CAIPGQGANYGYTF
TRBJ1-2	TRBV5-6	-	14	CASSPNRDHYGYTF
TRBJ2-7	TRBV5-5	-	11	CASSLAYEQYF
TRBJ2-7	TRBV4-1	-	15	CASSQTPGATYEQYF
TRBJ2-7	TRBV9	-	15	CASSVGEDPSYEQYF
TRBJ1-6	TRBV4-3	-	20	CASSQEAPFGAGSYNSPLHF
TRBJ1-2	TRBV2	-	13	CASSVRAGDGYTF
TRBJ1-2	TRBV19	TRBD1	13	CASRLDRGYGYTF
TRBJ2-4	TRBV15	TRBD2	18	CATSRDQREIIAKNIQYF
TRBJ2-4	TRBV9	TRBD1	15	CASSVRTGAKNIQYF
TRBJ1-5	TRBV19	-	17	CASSIWGGQKGNQPQHF
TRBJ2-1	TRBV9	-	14	CASSVATRVDEQFF
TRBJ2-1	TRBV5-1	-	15	CASRPTGISYNEQFF
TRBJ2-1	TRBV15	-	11	CATSRDREQFF
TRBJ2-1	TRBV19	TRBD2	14	CASSMASGFNEQFF
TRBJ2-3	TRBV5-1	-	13	CASSLSGTDTQYF
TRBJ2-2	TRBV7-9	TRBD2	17	CASSAGVGGVITGELFF
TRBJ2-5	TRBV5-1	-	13	CASSFRDGETQYF
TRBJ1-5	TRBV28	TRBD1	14	CASRNGQGGRPQHF
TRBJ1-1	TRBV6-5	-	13	CASRGHENTEAFF
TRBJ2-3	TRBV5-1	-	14	CASSLVTHADTQYF
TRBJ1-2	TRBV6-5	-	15	CASSQEGETNYGYTF
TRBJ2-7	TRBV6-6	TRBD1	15	CASSYGDRGWYEQYF
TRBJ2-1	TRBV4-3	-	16	CASSQDQRYSYNEQFF
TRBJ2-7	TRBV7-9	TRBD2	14	CASSLVTSVGEQYF
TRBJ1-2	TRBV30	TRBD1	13	CAWSMGQGGGYTF
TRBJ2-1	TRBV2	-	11	CASRALNEQFF
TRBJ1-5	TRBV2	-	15	CASSEDKGAGQPQHF
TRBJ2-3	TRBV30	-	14	CAWSVPGSTDTQYF
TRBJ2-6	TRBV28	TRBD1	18	CASRTAPGQGAGANVLTF
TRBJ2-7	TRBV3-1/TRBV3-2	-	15	CASSQDHGARGEQYF
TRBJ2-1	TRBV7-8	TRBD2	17	CASSWGLGTSGNEEQFF
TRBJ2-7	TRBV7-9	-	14	CASSPRLGPYEQYF
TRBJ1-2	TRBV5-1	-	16	CASSLVAGQANYGYTF
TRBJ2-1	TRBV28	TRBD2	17	CASSLLAGVGWGNEQFF
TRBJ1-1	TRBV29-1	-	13	CSVIVWANTEAFF
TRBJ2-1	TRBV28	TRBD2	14	CASSSPGLANEQFF
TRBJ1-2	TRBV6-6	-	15	CASSSSQSPNYGYTF
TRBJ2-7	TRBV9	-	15	CASSVGGEITYEQYF
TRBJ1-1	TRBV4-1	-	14	CASRGVLLNTEAFF
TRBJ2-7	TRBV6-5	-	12	CASTGRGYEQYF
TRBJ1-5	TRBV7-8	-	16	CASSLGHILQSQPQHF